This T cell receptor (beta chain) was sequenced during a study of blood T cell repertoires in COVID-19. Across the whole study: COVID-19 samples from acute and convalescent phases originated in the United States, Italy and Spain. PBMCs, B-cell-depleted T cells, or T cells were the source of the cDNA or gDNA that made up the material.

This CDR3 comprises 13 residues. V lost 9 bases and J lost 3; bases outside the gene matches: 3. CDR1 MDHEN and CDR2 SYDVKM come from the germline V gene. TCRdb's table, derived via immunoSEQ multiplex PCR, lists solely in-frame clones and lacks some. The table records 65,000 to 90,000 clones, 60% to 80% of them present only once. V is TRBV28 and J is TRBJ1-4; 8 bases map to TRBD1. This clonotype was obtained from a man in his sixties or seventies with COVID-19, enrolled during active disease. The sample taken for sequencing was peripheral blood. CDR3 sequence: CASTGGANEKLFF. The CDR3 DNA sequence: TGTGCCAGTACAGGGGGTGCTAATGAAAAACTGTTTTTT.